The clone carrying this T cell receptor beta chain was seen repeatedly, ten times or more. No antigen is known for it. The data belong to a study of early T cells in non-severe SARS-CoV-2 infection. Overall study context: Chains were not paired, and sequencing was done on bulk RNA from unsorted whole blood.

Study-wide findings and caveats: Matches to VDJdb favored anti-spike CD8 responses and missed private and CD4 specificities.

Each cDNA molecule carried a unique molecular identifier. Via MiXCR, TCRdb re-called the 5' RACE reads, giving one row per CDR3 protein. In the table there are 48,000 or so distinct CDR3 sequences, under 7.5% of which are singletons. This CDR3 is built from 15 residues. Trimming took 0 bases from V and 6 from J, leaving 12 bases between them. Germline V gene sequence: CDR1 MGHRA, CDR2 YSYEKL. Sequencing was performed on whole blood, taken at baseline. The J gene is TRBJ2-1, the V gene TRBV4-1; D uncertain. The source of this sequence is an adult who was a healthcare worker with PCR-confirmed SARS-CoV-2 infection or an uninfected control (not recorded which). In DNA, the CDR3 is TGCGCCAGCAGCCAAGACGACGGCTCCGCCAATGAGCAGTTCTTC. The encoded protein is CASSQDDGSANEQFF.